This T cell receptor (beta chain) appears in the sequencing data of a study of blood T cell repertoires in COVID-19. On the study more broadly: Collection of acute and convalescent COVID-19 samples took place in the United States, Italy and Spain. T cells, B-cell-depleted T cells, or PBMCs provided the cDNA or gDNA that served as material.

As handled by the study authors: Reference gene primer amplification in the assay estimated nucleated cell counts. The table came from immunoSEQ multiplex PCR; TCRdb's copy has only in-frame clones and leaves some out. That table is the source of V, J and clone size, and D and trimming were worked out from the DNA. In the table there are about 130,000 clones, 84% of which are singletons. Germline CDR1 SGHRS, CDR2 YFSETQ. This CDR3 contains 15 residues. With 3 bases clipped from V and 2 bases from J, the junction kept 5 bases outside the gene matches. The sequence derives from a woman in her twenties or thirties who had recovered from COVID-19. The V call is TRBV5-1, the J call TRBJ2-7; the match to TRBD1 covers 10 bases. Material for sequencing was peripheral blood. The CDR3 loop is CASSSGQGETYEQYF. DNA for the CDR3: TGCGCCAGCAGCTCCGGACAGGGGGAGACCTACGAGCAGTACTTC.